The clone carrying this T cell receptor beta chain occurred once. The antigen remains unidentified. Trimming removed 2 bases at V and 5 bases at J, with 9 bases between. This CDR3 region has 13 residues. Looked up from germline, CDR1 is MGHDK and CDR2 is SYGVNS. This sample was taken from a study of shared clonotypes between healthy human individuals. Study outcomes and limitations: Apart from blood, nothing was sampled; tissue repertoires likely differ.

The assay was immunoSEQ multiplex PCR, and TCRdb's table has in-frame clones only and misses some. Of approximately 980,000 clones in the sample, approximately 76% were seen once. The sequence was collected from a young man in good health. Sequencing was carried out using memory CD4+ T cells sorted from blood. Documented subset: CD45RA-negative fraction. The chain has TRBV25-1 and TRBJ1-1; D gene ambiguous. CDR3 DNA sequence: TGTGCCAGCAGTGAAACGGCGGGGACTGAAGCTTTCTTT. It encodes CASSETAGTEAFF.